Listed below are T cell receptor beta chains from one sample, sequenced in a study of molecular identifiers for immune sequencing clone quantification. TCRdb reanalysed the PCR reads using MiXCR and keeps one entry per CDR3 protein. The sample records 600,000 to 650,000 distinct CDR3 sequences, 15% to 20% being singletons. Material for sequencing was naive CD8+ T cells from blood, with Jurkat cell RNA spiked in. The receptors derive from a human donor in good health. Some libraries in this study had Jurkat cell RNA spiked in. The CDR3 runs from the conserved cysteine through the conserved F or W. Fields, in order: CDR3 protein, CDR3 DNA, D gene, V gene, clone size, J gene, CDR3 length. D genes are given only for firm matches. A row's size may be missing; if present it is once, few, many or a size class.

CDR3: CASSALAGEQFF; DNA: TGTGCCAGCAGCGCCCTAGCTGGTGAGCAGTTCTTC; D: -; V: TRBV9; size: -; J: TRBJ2-1; length: 12
CDR3: CASSQDRVNWGANVLTF; DNA: TGCGCCAGCAGCCAAGATCGGGTAAATTGGGGGGCCAACGTCCTGACTTTC; D: -; V: TRBV4-3; size: few; J: TRBJ2-6; length: 17
CDR3: CASSLARGQGVAGELFF; DNA: TGTGCCAGCAGCTTAGCGAGGGGACAGGGAGTCGCCGGGGAGCTGTTTTTT; D: TRBD1; V: TRBV7-9; size: few; J: TRBJ2-2; length: 17
CDR3: CASSLALTGGGTEAFF; DNA: TGTGCCAGCAGCTTAGCGCTGACAGGGGGCGGCACTGAAGCTTTCTTT; D: TRBD1; V: TRBV7-8; size: many; J: TRBJ1-1; length: 16
CDR3: CASSDTGVYEQYF; DNA: TGTGCCAGCAGCGACACAGGGGTCTACGAGCAGTACTTC; D: TRBD1; V: TRBV6-6; size: -; J: TRBJ2-7; length: 13
CDR3: CASSSGLAGAVVETQYF; DNA: TGTGCCAGCAGCTCTGGACTAGCGGGGGCCGTAGTTGAGACCCAGTACTTC; D: TRBD2; V: TRBV7-9; size: -; J: TRBJ2-5; length: 17
CDR3: CASSSAGTGAGYTF; DNA: TGTGCCAGCAGCAGTGCCGGGACAGGGGCTGGCTACACCTTC; D: TRBD1; V: TRBV13; size: many; J: TRBJ1-2; length: 14
CDR3: CASSPSPGLYNTGELFF; DNA: TGCGCCAGCAGCCCATCGCCAGGCCTTTATAACACCGGGGAGCTGTTTTTT; D: -; V: TRBV4-3; size: many; J: TRBJ2-2; length: 17
CDR3: CASSQGGEMNTEAFF; DNA: TGTGCCAGCAGCCAAGGCGGGGAGATGAACACTGAAGCTTTCTTT; D: -; V: TRBV4-2; size: many; J: TRBJ1-1; length: 15
CDR3: CASSSPGGVYGDTQYF; DNA: TGTGCCAGCAGTTCCCCCGGGGGGGTCTACGGGGATACGCAGTATTTT; D: TRBD2; V: TRBV12-3/TRBV12-4; size: many; J: TRBJ2-3; length: 16
CDR3: CASSSLGPAGRSEAFF; DNA: TGTGCCAGCAGTTCCCTAGGCCCAGCGGGACGGTCTGAAGCTTTCTTT; D: -; V: TRBV12-3/TRBV12-4; size: many; J: TRBJ1-1; length: 16
CDR3: CSAKDLVKAPYEQYF; DNA: TGCAGTGCTAAGGACTTAGTCAAAGCCCCCTACGAGCAGTACTTC; D: -; V: TRBV20-1; size: once; J: TRBJ2-7; length: 15
CDR3: CASRTDGLGQFF; DNA: TGTGCCAGCAGAACAGACGGGCTTGGACAGTTCTTC; D: -; V: TRBV6-2/TRBV6-3; size: -; J: TRBJ2-1; length: 12